A single sample is the source of the 5 T cell receptor beta chains below, sequenced in a study of T cells in Graves' hyperthyroidism and ophthalmopathy. The investigators amplified TCR beta CDR3 regions from RNA transcripts. During a first-round RT-PCR of the TCR CDR3, the HTBI primer set was used. A single record per CDR3 protein comes from TCRdb applying MiXCR to the multiplex PCR reads. The table lists hundreds of thousands of distinct CDR3 sequences, 15% to 20% of them singletons. Sequenced input: blood. All receptors derive from a man aged 40-49 years with Graves' ophthalmopathy.

Here the CDR3 DNA reads TGTGCCAGCAGCTTAGTCGGCCAGAGTACAGATACGCAGTATTTT. Protein product: CASSLVGQSTDTQYF. The genes are TRBV7-8 and TRBJ2-3; D uncertain. The V end was cut by 1 base, the J end by 3 bases, with 11 bases between. This CDR3 contains 15 residues. Germline V gives CDR1 SGHVS, CDR2 FQNEAQ. Filled out from reference TRBV7-8 and TRBJ2-3, the complete variable domain reads GAGVSQSPRYKVAKRGQDVALRCDPISGHVSLFWYQQALGQGPEFLTYFQNEAQLDKSGLPSDRFFAERPEGSVSTLKIQRTQQEDSAVYLCASSLVGQSTDTQYFGPGTRLTVL.

This clonotype was picked up many times. The rearrangement links TRBV7-8 to TRBJ2-5, with TRBD1 identical over 8 bases. V lost 5 bases and J lost 4; bases outside the gene matches: 9. The CDR3 has 15 residues. CDR1 SGHVS and CDR2 FQNEAQ come from the germline V gene. CDR3 sequence (DNA): TGTGCCAGCAGCGTAATGACCGGGACAGGAGAGACCCAGTACTTC. Amino acid sequence: CASSVMTGTGETQYF.

This clonotype was recorded only once. Since a much larger clone is just one base distant, this may be a read error. The V gene is TRBV28, the J gene TRBJ2-3; 13 bases agree with TRBD2. Losses at the gene ends were 5 bases for V and 3 bases for J; bases not matched to a gene: 14. Looked up from germline, CDR1 is MDHEN and CDR2 is SYDVKM. There are 19 residues in the CDR3. This CDR3 is CASSPTRTSGRGRTDTQYF. The CDR3 DNA is TGTGCCAGCAGTCCGACCAGGACTAGCGGGAGAGGTAGAACAGATACGCAGTATTTT.

The sample holds many counts of this clonotype. The chain couples TRBV6-1 to TRBJ1-5, with TRBD1 identical over 7 bases. The CDR3 totals 15 residues. Germline loops: CDR1 MNHNS, CDR2 SASEGT. V was clipped by 6 bases and J by 2 bases; unmatched bases: 7. CDR3 residues: CASRATGAGNQPQHF. The DNA of the CDR3 is TGTGCCAGCAGGGCTACAGGGGCCGGCAATCAGCCCCAGCATTTT.

This clonotype was detected ten times or more. The rearrangement uses TRBV28 and TRBJ2-7; 7 bases are a match to TRBD1. The trim removed 4 bases at V and 5 bases at J, leaving 8 bases unmatched. Germline V gene data show CDR1 as MDHEN and CDR2 as SYDVKM. The CDR3 is 14 residues long. CDR3 region: CASSSPHRGDEQYF. CDR3 sequence (DNA): TGTGCCAGCAGTTCCCCCCACAGGGGAGACGAGCAGTACTTC.